The rows below give T cell receptor beta chains drawn from one sample of a study of blood T cell repertoires in COVID-19. The assay was immunoSEQ multiplex PCR, and TCRdb's table has in-frame clones only and misses some. This sample has under 50,000 clones; roughly 89% occur once, and the top ten carry 7.2%. The source material was peripheral blood. Receptor source: a human donor in a cohort sampled during active COVID-19. The CDR3 runs from the conserved cysteine through the conserved F or W. A D gene is named only where the DNA matches it firmly. Only part of the rows carry a size: once, few, many, or a class if the clone is expanded.

V	J	D	size	DNA	CDR3
TRBV5-6	TRBJ1-3	TRBD1	NA	TGTGCCAGCACCCCGACAGGGGCTGGAAACACCATATATTTT	CASTPTGAGNTIYF
TRBV5-6	TRBJ2-1	TRBD2	once	TGTGCCAGCAGCCCCCGTCGGGGGGTGAACTACAATGAGCAGTTCTTC	CASSPRRGVNYNEQFF
TRBV5-1	TRBJ2-7	NA	NA	TGCGCCAGCAGCTTGGGTCCAGGGCCGGTTCGCGAGCAGTACTTC	CASSLGPGPVREQYF
TRBV5-1	TRBJ2-3	NA	NA	TGCGCCAGCAGCTTTTCGCCCCAGGGCCATCCAGATACGCAGTATTTT	CASSFSPQGHPDTQYF
TRBV10-3	TRBJ1-1	NA	few	TGTGCCATCAGTCTGGACAGAAAACTTACTGAAGCTTTCTTT	CAISLDRKLTEAFF
TRBV24-1	TRBJ2-5	TRBD1	NA	TGTGCCACCAGTGACGGGGGACAGGGGGCGTCGGAGACCCAGTACTTC	CATSDGGQGASETQYF
TRBV5-1	TRBJ2-3	NA	NA	TGCGCCAGCAGCTTGGGACTGAGCACAGATACGCAGTATTTT	CASSLGLSTDTQYF
TRBV12-5	TRBJ2-2	TRBD1	NA	TGTGCTAGTGGTTTGGTAGCTCGGACAGGGGGCACGAACACCGGGGAGCTGTTTTTT	CASGLVARTGGTNTGELFF
TRBV7-9	TRBJ1-1	NA	NA	TGTGCCAGCAGCCTGTCAGGGGTTGGAAACACTGAAGCTTTCTTT	CASSLSGVGNTEAFF
TRBV18	TRBJ2-4	TRBD2	NA	TGTGCCAGCTCACCAATACTAGCGGAAAACATTCAGTACTTC	CASSPILAENIQYF
TRBV4-2	TRBJ2-1	TRBD2	NA	TGTGCCAGCAGCCAAGTGCTAGCGGGAGGGCTATACAATGAGCAGTTCTTC	CASSQVLAGGLYNEQFF
TRBV7-3	TRBJ2-1	TRBD1	NA	TGTGCCAGCAGCTTAATGGGGACAGGGGGGAATGAGCAGTTCTTC	CASSLMGTGGNEQFF
TRBV9	TRBJ2-5	NA	NA	TGTGCCAGCAGCGTAGCTACAGGAGAACAAGAGACCCAGTACTTC	CASSVATGEQETQYF
TRBV5-5	TRBJ1-3	TRBD1	once	TGTGCCAGCAGCTGGGGGACAGACTCTGGAAACACCATATATTTT	CASSWGTDSGNTIYF
TRBV10-2	TRBJ1-1	NA	NA	TGCGCCAGCAGTGAGTCGAAGGGGGGGCCAAACACTGAAGCTTTCTTT	CASSESKGGPNTEAFF